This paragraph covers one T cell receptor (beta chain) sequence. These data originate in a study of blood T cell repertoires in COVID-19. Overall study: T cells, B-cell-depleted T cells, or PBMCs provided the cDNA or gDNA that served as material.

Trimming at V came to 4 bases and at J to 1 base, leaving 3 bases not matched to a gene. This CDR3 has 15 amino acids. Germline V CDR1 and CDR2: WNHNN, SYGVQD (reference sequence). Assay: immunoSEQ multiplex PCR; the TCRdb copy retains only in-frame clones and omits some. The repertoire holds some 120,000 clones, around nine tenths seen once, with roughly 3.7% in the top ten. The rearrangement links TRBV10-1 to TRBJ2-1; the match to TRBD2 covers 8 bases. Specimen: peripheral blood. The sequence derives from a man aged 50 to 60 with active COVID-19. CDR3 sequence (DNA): TGCGCCAGCAGTGCCGTAGCGGGATCCTACAATGAGCAGTTCTTC. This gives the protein CASSAVAGSYNEQFF.